This T cell receptor (beta chain) was profiled in a study of cytomegalovirus exposure and HLA in healthy donors. This clone was found once. Its antigen is unknown. General study points: In a later analysis, common viral pathogens appeared linked to several of the most significant clusters.

Primers for the PCR totalled 60 Vbeta and 13 Jbeta. The data were produced by immunoSEQ multiplex PCR, yet TCRdb's version contains in-frame clones alone and is incomplete. Here the sample spans about 200,000 clones, about 88% being singletons. This CDR3 is 16 amino acids long. Trimming cost V 4 bases and J 3 bases; bases outside gene matches: 10. Germline loops: CDR1 SGHVS, CDR2 FQNEAQ. The sequence was obtained from a woman aged 25-40 years in good health and CMV-seronegative. Sequencing input: PBMCs. The chain has TRBV7-8 and TRBJ2-7, with 9 bases fitting TRBD2. In DNA, the CDR3 is TGTGCCAGCAGCTCTTTCCGCGGGAGGGCCCTCTACGAGCAGTACTTC. Amino acids: CASSSFRGRALYEQYF.